These 21 T cell receptor beta chains originate from one sample sequenced in a study of shared clonotypes between healthy human individuals. Only in-frame clones appear in the TCRdb table, and some are missing; sequencing was by immunoSEQ multiplex PCR. This sample has 2 million or so clones, with about 94% found just once. Cells designated naive CD8 were CD45RO-negative and were positively selected for CCR7, with terminally differentiated effector memory CD45RA+ cells excluded. Sequenced sample: naive CD8+ T cells sorted from blood. These receptors were obtained from a man between 18 and 35 years old in good health.

Concerning this clone: Within the sample, other DNA sequences also encode this same CDR3. CDR3 protein: CAWSARGSYEQYF. The DNA of the CDR3 is TGTGCCTGGAGTGCCAGGGGCTCCTACGAGCAGTACTTC. V and J are TRBV30 and TRBJ2-7, with a weak D call TRBD1 (6 bases). Trimming took off 1 base at V and 0 bases at J, with 7 bases between the two ends. CDR1 and CDR2 from the germline V gene are GTSNPN and SVGIG (reference sequence). CDR3 length: 13 residues. Full variable domain (missing parts from reference TRBV30 and TRBJ2-7): SQTIHQWPATLVQPVGSPLSLECTVEGTSNPNLYWYRQAAGRGLQLLFYSVGIGQISSEVPQNLSASRPQDRQFILSSKKLLLSDSGFYLCAWSARGSYEQYFGPGTRLTVT.

The chain employs TRBV27 and TRBJ2-7; 8 nucleotides agree with TRBD1. This CDR3 contains 15 residues. Germline V CDR1 and CDR2: MNHEY, SMNVEV (reference sequence). The V gene end was trimmed by 8 bases and the J gene end by 3 bases; junction bases not matched to a gene: 12. The chain's CDR3 is CASRHRGQGFYEQYF. CDR3 sequence (DNA): TGTGCCAGCCGCCACCGTGGACAGGGATTCTACGAGCAGTACTTC.

This chain uses TRBV6-1 with TRBJ1-1; a possible D gene is TRBD1 (5 bases). V lost 3 bases, J lost 6 bases, and 11 bases lay in between. The CDR3 is 13 amino acids. Germline V gene lookup returns CDR1 MNHNS and CDR2 SASEGT. Here the CDR3 reads CASSDTGTSEAFF. The CDR3 bases are TGTGCCAGCAGTGACACTGGGACTTCTGAAGCTTTCTTT.

In its sample, this clone was seen once. The chain employs TRBV11-2 and TRBJ1-2; D unresolved. CDR3 length: 13 residues. V gave up 5 bases and J gave up 0 bases, with 7 bases separating them. Per germline, CDR1 SGHAT and CDR2 FQNNGV. In DNA form, the CDR3 reads TGTGCCAGCAGCCCCTCAGCTAACTATGGCTACACCTTC. Its protein is CASSPSANYGYTF.

The chain links TRBV5-6 to TRBJ2-3; TRBD2 is a possible D gene (5 bases). Trimming pared 0 bases from V and 2 bases from J, leaving 10 bases between. CDR1 and CDR2 (germline): SGHDT, YYEEEE. The CDR3 contains 15 residues. Here the CDR3 reads CASSLDPGLTDTQYF. The CDR3 nucleotides are TGTGCCAGCAGCTTGGATCCAGGACTCACAGATACGCAGTATTTT.

The genes are TRBV5-1 and TRBJ1-1; 9 bases align to TRBD1. In germline, CDR1 is SGHRS, CDR2 YFSETQ. The CDR3 is 16 amino acids. V lost 4 bases, J lost 5 bases, and 12 bases stayed unmatched. CDR3 coding DNA: TGCGCCAGCAGCCCGGCCTATGGACAGGGGACGACTGAAGCTTTCTTT. Translated: CASSPAYGQGTTEAFF. Variable domain in full (rest from reference TRBV5-1 and TRBJ1-1): KAGVTQTPRYLIKTRGQQVTLSCSPISGHRSVSWYQQTPGQGLQFLFEYFSETQRNKGNFPGRFSGRQFSNSRSEMNVSTLELGDSALYLCASSPAYGQGTTEAFFGQGTRLTVV.

The rearrangement links TRBV7-9 to TRBJ2-7, with D possibly being TRBD2 (5 bases). The germline V gene encodes CDR1 SEHNR and CDR2 FQNEAQ (reference sequence). V was trimmed by 5 bases and J by 0 bases, leaving 14 bases between them. The CDR3 contains 15 residues. Here the CDR3 DNA reads TGTGCCAGCAGCCTGACTGGTGGGAGCTCCTACGAGCAGTACTTC. It yields the protein CASSLTGGSSYEQYF.

This chain connects TRBV23-1 to TRBJ1-4, with D unresolved. TRBV23-1 has ORF status, its function being uncertain. The germline V and J ends were trimmed by 8 bases and 6 bases, with 22 bases remaining between them. The CDR3 is 16 residues long. The CDR3 DNA sequence: TGCGCCAGCTGGAGGTCAGTGCCGTTTCGTGATGAAAAACTGTTTTTT. Translating gives CASWRSVPFRDEKLFF.

This sequence joins TRBV28 and TRBJ1-2, with D possibly TRBD1 on 5 matching bases. V was clipped by 8 bases and J by 5 bases, with 24 bases between them. CDR1 is MDHEN, CDR2 SYDVKM, per germline. The CDR3 runs 16 residues. CDR3 nucleotides: TGTGCCAGCTGGAAAGGGGAAGAAGGGTGGGAATATGGCTACACCTTC. It is translated as CASWKGEEGWEYGYTF.

V gene TRBV6-6 combines with J gene TRBJ1-1, with D possibly being TRBD1 (5 bases). This CDR3 is built from 14 residues. The germline V and J ends were trimmed by 6 bases and 3 bases, with 14 bases remaining between them. The germline V gene encodes CDR1 MNHNY and CDR2 SVGAGI (reference sequence). This chain's CDR3 is CASSQHQGHTEAFF. CDR3 DNA sequence: TGTGCCAGCAGCCAGCATCAGGGTCACACTGAAGCTTTCTTT.

The chain couples TRBV9 to TRBJ2-5, with D possibly being TRBD1 or TRBD2 (5 bases each). This CDR3 is built from 15 residues. Trimming removed 5 bases from V and 0 bases from J, with 14 bases in between. The germline CDR1 and CDR2 sequences are SGDLS and YYNGEE. The CDR3 is CASSNFGTDQETQYF. CDR3 sequence (DNA): TGTGCCAGCAGTAACTTTGGGACGGACCAAGAGACCCAGTACTTC.

The V gene is TRBV10-2, the J gene TRBJ2-7; 10 bases map to TRBD2. This CDR3 region has 13 residues. CDR1 and CDR2 from the germline V gene are WSHSY and SAAADI. The V and J ends lost 2 bases and 8 bases, in that order; junction bases with no gene match: 3. CDR3 nucleotides: TGCGCCAGCAGTGAGACTAGCGGGACACAGCAGTACTTC. This encodes CASSETSGTQQYF.

The chain couples TRBV11-2 to TRBJ2-7; 8 nucleotides match TRBD1. Per the germline V gene, CDR1 is SGHAT and CDR2 is FQNNGV. This CDR3 is 15 amino acids long. The trim removed 5 bases at V and 3 bases at J, leaving 9 bases unmatched. In nucleotides, the CDR3 is TGTGCCAGCAGCCCCCGGGACAGGCTTAACTACGAGCAGTACTTC. Encoded protein: CASSPRDRLNYEQYF.

The V call is TRBV28, the J call TRBJ2-7, with D possibly TRBD1 on 5 matching bases. Trimming left V 7 bases short and J 3 bases short, with 13 bases between. Germline V gene data show CDR1 as MDHEN and CDR2 as SYDVKM. CDR3 length: 13 amino acids. The CDR3 spells CASKGLADYEQYF. CDR3 coding DNA: TGTGCCAGCAAGGGGCTGGCCGACTACGAGCAGTACTTC.

The J gene is TRBJ2-7, the V gene TRBV27; either TRBD1 or TRBD2 may supply D (5 bases each). The CDR3 runs to 15 residues. Germline CDR1 MNHEY, CDR2 SMNVEV (reference sequence). The V gene lost 0 bases and the J gene lost 6 bases, with 15 bases spanning the gap. CDR3 region: CASSLSLGAGSEQYF. CDR3 sequence (DNA): TGTGCCAGCAGTTTATCCCTAGGGGCTGGGAGCGAGCAGTACTTC.

The rearrangement links TRBV25-1 to TRBJ2-5, with D unresolved. V gave up 4 bases and J gave up 5 bases, with 17 bases separating them. CDR3 length equals 15 residues. Germline CDR1 MGHDK, CDR2 SYGVNS. The CDR3, as DNA: TGTGCCAGCAGTGGTGCGGCCCCAAGGAGTGAGACCCAGTACTTC. It encodes CASSGAAPRSETQYF.

This clone was recorded once. Other nucleotide sequences in the sample specify the same CDR3. The V and J genes are TRBV28 and TRBJ2-3; D not certain. This CDR3 spans 13 amino acids. V was trimmed by 2 bases and J by 0 bases, leaving 3 bases between them. Germline V gene data show CDR1 as MDHEN and CDR2 as SYDVKM. The CDR3 region is CASSLLSTDTQYF. DNA of the CDR3: TGTGCCAGCAGTTTACTTAGCACAGATACGCAGTATTTT.

This clone was picked up a small number of times. V is TRBV29-1 and J is TRBJ1-1; D is possibly TRBD1 (5 bases). V lost 4 bases, J lost 3 bases, and 12 bases lay in between. CDR3 length: 13 amino acids. Per the germline V gene, CDR1 is SQVTM and CDR2 is ANQGSEA. CDR3 nucleotides: TGCAGCGTTGTAGTCGGGGCTGACACTGAAGCTTTCTTT. It specifies CSVVVGADTEAFF.

This chain links TRBV25-1 with TRBJ1-2, with 7 nucleotides matching TRBD1. The junction had 6 bases not matched to a gene; V was cut back by 6 bases and J by 8 bases. In germline, CDR1 is MGHDK, CDR2 SYGVNS. This CDR3 is 12 amino acids long. The CDR3 is CASRTGLEGYTF. For the CDR3, the DNA is TGTGCCAGCAGGACAGGGCTCGAAGGCTACACCTTC.

The chain is built from TRBV9 and TRBJ2-1, with 13 bases identical to TRBD2. The V and J ends lost 4 bases and 8 bases, in that order; junction bases with no gene match: 6. The CDR3 contains 15 residues. In germline, CDR1 is SGDLS, CDR2 YYNGEE. The CDR3: CASSTGTSGIDEQFF. Here the CDR3 DNA reads TGTGCCAGCAGCACCGGGACTAGCGGGATCGATGAGCAGTTCTTC.

The rearrangement links TRBV2 to TRBJ2-7; D is perhaps TRBD2 (5 bases). The CDR3 runs to 12 residues. Germline V gene sequence: CDR1 SNHLY, CDR2 FYNNEI. V lost 10 bases, J lost 3 bases, and 13 bases lay in between. The CDR3 loop is CATERTGYEQYF. The CDR3 DNA reads as TGTGCCACAGAAAGGACTGGCTACGAGCAGTACTTC.